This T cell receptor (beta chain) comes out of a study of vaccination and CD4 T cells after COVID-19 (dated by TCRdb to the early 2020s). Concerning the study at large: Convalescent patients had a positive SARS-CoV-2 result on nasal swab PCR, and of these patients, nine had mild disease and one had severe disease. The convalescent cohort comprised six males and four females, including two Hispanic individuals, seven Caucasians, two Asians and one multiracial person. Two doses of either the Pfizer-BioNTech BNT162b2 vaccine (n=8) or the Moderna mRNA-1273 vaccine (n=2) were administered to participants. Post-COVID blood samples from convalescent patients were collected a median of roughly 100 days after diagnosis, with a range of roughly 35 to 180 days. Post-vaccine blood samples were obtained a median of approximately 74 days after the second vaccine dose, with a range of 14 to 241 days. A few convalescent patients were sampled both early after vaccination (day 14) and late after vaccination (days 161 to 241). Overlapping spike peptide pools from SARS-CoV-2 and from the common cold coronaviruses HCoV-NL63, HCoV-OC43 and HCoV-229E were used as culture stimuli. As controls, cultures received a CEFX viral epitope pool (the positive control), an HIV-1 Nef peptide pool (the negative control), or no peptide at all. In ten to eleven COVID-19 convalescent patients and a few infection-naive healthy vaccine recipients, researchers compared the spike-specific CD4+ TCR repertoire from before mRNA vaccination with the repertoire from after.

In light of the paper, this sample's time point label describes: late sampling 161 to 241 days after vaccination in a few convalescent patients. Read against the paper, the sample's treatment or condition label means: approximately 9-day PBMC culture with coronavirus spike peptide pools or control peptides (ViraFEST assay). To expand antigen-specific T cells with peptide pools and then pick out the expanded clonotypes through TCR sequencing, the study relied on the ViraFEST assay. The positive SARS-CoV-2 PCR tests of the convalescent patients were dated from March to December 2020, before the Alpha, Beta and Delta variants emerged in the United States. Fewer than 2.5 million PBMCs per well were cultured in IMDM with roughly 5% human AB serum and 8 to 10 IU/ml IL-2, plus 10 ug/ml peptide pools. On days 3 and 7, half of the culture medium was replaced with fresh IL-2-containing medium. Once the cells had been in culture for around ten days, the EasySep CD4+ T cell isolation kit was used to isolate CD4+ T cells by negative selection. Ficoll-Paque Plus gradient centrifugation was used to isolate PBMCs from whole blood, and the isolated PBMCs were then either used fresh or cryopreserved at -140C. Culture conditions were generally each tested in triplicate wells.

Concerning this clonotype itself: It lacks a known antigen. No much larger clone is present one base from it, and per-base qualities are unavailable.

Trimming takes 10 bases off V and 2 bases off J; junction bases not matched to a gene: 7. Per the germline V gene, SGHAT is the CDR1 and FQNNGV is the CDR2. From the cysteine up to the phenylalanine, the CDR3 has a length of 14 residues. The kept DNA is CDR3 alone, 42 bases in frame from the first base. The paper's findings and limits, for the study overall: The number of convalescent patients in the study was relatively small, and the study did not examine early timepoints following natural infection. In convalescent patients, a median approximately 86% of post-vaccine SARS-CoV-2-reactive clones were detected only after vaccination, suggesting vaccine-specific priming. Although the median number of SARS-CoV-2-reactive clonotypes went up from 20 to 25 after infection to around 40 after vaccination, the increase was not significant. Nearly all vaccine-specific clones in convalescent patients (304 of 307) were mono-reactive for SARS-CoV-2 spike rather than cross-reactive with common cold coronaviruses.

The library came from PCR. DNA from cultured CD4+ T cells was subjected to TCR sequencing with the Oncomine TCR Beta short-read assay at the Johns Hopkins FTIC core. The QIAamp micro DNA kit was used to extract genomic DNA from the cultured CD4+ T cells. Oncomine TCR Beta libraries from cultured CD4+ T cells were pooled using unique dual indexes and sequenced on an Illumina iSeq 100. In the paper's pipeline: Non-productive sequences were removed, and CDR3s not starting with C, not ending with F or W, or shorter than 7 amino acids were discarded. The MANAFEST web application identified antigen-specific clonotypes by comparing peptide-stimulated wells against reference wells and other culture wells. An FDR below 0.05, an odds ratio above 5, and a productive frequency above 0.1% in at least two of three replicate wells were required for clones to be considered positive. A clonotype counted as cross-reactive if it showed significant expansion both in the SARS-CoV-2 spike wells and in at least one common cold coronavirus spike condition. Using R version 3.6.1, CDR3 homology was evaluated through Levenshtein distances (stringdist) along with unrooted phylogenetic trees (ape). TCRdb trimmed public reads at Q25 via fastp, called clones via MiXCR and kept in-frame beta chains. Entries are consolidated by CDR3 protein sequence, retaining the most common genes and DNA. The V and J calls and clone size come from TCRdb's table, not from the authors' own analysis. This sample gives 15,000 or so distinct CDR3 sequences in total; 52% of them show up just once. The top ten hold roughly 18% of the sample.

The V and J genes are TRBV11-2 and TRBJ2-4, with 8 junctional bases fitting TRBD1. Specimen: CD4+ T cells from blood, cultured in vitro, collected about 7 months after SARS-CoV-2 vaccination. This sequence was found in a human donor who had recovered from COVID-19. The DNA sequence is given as TGTGCCACCAACCCCAGGGGGCCCAAAAACATTCAGTACTTC. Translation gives CATNPRGPKNIQYF.